Following are 9 T cell receptor beta chains from one sample sequenced in a study of human T cells and chemical hapten exposure. Described time point: patch test 1, 2 weeks after DPC sensitization. Treatment defined: therapeutic diphenylcyclopropenone sensitization with weekly scalp DPC. TCRdb independently ran MiXCR on the RACE reads; one entry per CDR3 protein. The sample lists 74,000 or so distinct CDR3 sequences, around 10% occurring once. This specimen was whole blood, taken in connection with sensitization to the hapten diphenylcyclopropenone (DPC). The receptors stem from a woman between 50 and 59 years old with alopecia areata. Some clones in this sample may be carry-over from other donors' samples.

The chain links TRBV9 to TRBJ1-3, with D unclear. Looked up from germline, CDR1 is SGDLS and CDR2 is YYNGEE. V lost 3 bases and J lost 0, with 7 bases in between. This CDR3 has 14 amino acids. DNA for the CDR3: TGTGCCAGCAGCGGTAGCCTCTCTGGAAACACCATATATTTT. Its protein is CASSGSLSGNTIYF.

The sample holds many counts of this clonotype. The chain employs TRBV7-6 and TRBJ2-7; 8 bases map to TRBD2. Germline V gives CDR1 SGHVS, CDR2 FNYEAQ. The trim removed 1 base at V and 0 bases at J, leaving 2 bases unmatched. This CDR3 has 15 residues. CDR3 coding DNA: TGTGCCAGCAGCTTAGGGGCGGGGGGCTCCTACGAGCAGTACTTC. It translates to CASSLGAGGSYEQYF.

The chain has TRBV15 and TRBJ1-1; tentative D call: TRBD1 (6 bases). The V gene lost 5 bases and the J gene lost 11 bases, with 18 bases spanning the gap. Germline V gene lookup returns CDR1 LNHNV and CDR2 YYDKDF (reference sequence). The CDR3 runs to 13 residues. CDR3 bases: TGTGCCACCAGCCAGGAGGGGGGGACTATTGCTTTCTTT. It translates to CATSQEGGTIAFF.

This clonotype was seen repeatedly, ten times or more. The chain uses TRBV20-1 and TRBJ1-1; 10 bases line up with TRBD1. Trimming at V came to 4 bases and at J to 5 bases, leaving 10 bases not matched to a gene. Germline CDR1 is DFQATT and CDR2 is SNEGSKA (reference sequence). The CDR3 runs 15 residues. CDR3 coding DNA: TGCAGTGCTAATCACCCGACAGGGGGCTCTACTGAAGCTTTCTTT. It is translated as CSANHPTGGSTEAFF.

In DNA, the CDR3 is TGTGCCAGCAGTTACAGGGAAGGTCAGCCCCAGCATTTT. Protein: CASSYREGQPQHF. The chain links TRBV6-5 to TRBJ1-5; D not resolved. V was trimmed by 2 bases and J by 6 bases, leaving 8 bases between them. This CDR3 region has 13 residues. CDR1 is MNHEY and CDR2 is SVGAGI in the germline V gene.

This clonotype appeared many times. The chain joins TRBV6-4 to TRBJ2-1; 7 bases map to TRBD2. CDR3 length: 14 amino acids. Unmatched junction bases numbered 5, after V lost 2 bases and J lost 7 bases. Germline loops: CDR1 MRHNA, CDR2 SNTAGT. CDR3 sequence reads: CASSDGGSGNEQFF. Written as DNA, the CDR3 is TGTGCCAGCAGTGACGGCGGGAGTGGGAATGAGCAGTTCTTC.

This clonotype occurred a few times. Here the CDR3 reads CASIDRGRGDTQYF. In DNA, the CDR3 is TGTGCCAGCATTGACAGGGGGCGAGGGGATACGCAGTATTTT. The J gene is TRBJ2-3, the V gene TRBV7-2, with 10 nucleotides matching TRBD1. The CDR3 loop spans 14 amino acids. V shed 7 bases, J shed 6 bases, and the junction held 7 bases outside the gene matches. Germline loops: CDR1 SGHTA, CDR2 FQGNSA. Filled out from reference TRBV7-2 and TRBJ2-3, the complete variable domain reads GAGVSQSPSNKVTEKGKDVELRCDPISGHTALYWYRQSLGQGLEFLIYFQGNSAPDKSGLPSDRFSAERTGGSVSTLTIQRTQQEDSAVYLCASIDRGRGDTQYFGPGTRLTVL.

This clonotype turned up a few times. The chain recombines TRBV7-2 with TRBJ2-1, with a weak D call TRBD1 (6 bases). CDR3 length: 15 residues. Trimming removed 3 bases from V and 2 bases from J, with 11 bases in between. Per germline, CDR1 SGHTA and CDR2 FQGNSA. In nucleotides, the CDR3 is TGTGCCAGCAGCTTCCGGGACACTACCTACAATGAGCAGTTCTTC. It is translated as CASSFRDTTYNEQFF.

The chain couples TRBV10-3 to TRBJ1-4; D is ambiguous. The CDR3 is made up of 14 amino acids. V lost 6 bases and J lost 0, with 8 bases in between. The germline V gene has CDR1 ENHRY and CDR2 SYGVKD. Here the CDR3 reads CAISLGATNEKLFF. The CDR3 nucleotides read TGTGCCATCAGCTTGGGAGCAACTAATGAAAAACTGTTTTTT.